This T cell receptor beta chain comes out of a study of cytomegalovirus exposure and HLA in healthy donors (dated by TCRdb to about 2017). With respect to the entire study: According to a later analysis, the roughly 120 validation repertoires were produced on the same platform as the 700 or so repertoires of the first cohort. The study was designed to test whether signatures of past pathogen exposure could be identified by cataloging public T cell receptors. In addition to the first cohort of 666 subjects, a separate validation cohort of 120 different subjects was used. The study combined high-throughput TCR immunosequencing, statistical association of individual TCRs with disease status, and machine learning to predict cytomegalovirus infection status.

The library was prepared using the immunoSEQ multiplex PCR assay. Regarding the original processing steps: To diagnose cytomegalovirus status from the catalog of TCR beta chain sequences, a statistical classification framework was built. TCRdb obtained this table from immuneACCESS and retained in-frame rearrangements with V and J assigned. These tables miss some clones; where compared with another copy, unresolved V genes account for less than half of the shortfall, and the remainder is unexplained. The V and J calls and clone size come from that table; D and trimming were worked out from the DNA. For this sample there are about 140,000 clones; about 94% appear just once. The top ten constitute less than 2% of the sample. The donors belonged to the validation cohort of about 120 subjects, which was separate from the roughly 670-subject first cohort. A note on this clone: It has no known antigen specificity. Per-nucleotide qualities are absent, and no much larger clonotype sits a single base away.

Findings and caveats that apply to the study as a whole: A few of the identified cytomegalovirus-associated TCR beta chains were confirmed in vitro to be specific for cytomegalovirus antigens. Cytomegalovirus status was reported to be diagnosed by the classifier with high specificity and sensitivity in both the original and validation cohorts. Most TCR sequences were seen in very few donors, while some public TCRs were found in many individuals. A later analysis lacked HLA typing for the validation cohort, so it scored co-occurrence in that cohort across all 120 repertoires. A total of 164 TCR beta chains were listed by the study as associated with cytomegalovirus. It was suggested by the authors that the approach could potentially be generalized to other disease states and immunological phenotypes. Subsequent analysis determined that TCRs grouped into clusters in the first cohort also showed a tendency toward co-occurrence across the roughly 110 validation repertoires, and 85% to 95% of cluster scores exceeded 0.

The specimen sequenced was PBMCs. The sequence derives from a man aged 18 to 29 in good health and CMV-seropositive.

The CDR3 protein: CASRAGTTSYEQYF. The base sequence is TGCGCCAGCAGAGCCGGGACAACTTCCTACGAGCAGTACTTC. The V and J genes are TRBV10-2 and TRBJ2-7; a tentative D call is TRBD1 (6 bases match). CDR1 and CDR2 are read off the germline V gene as WSHSY and SAAADI. Measured from the cysteine to the phenylalanine, the CDR3 is 14 residues long. This entry keeps only the CDR3 DNA: 42 bases, framed from base 1. V is cut by 6 bases and J by 1 base, and the space between the germline ends is 13 bases.